Following are 18 T cell receptor beta chains from one sample sequenced in a study of blood T cells in healthy people across ages. Then a second PCR, running about 6 to 12 cycles, was carried out with a sample-barcoded 5' primer and a J-beta primer mix. TCRdb passed the 5' RACE reads through MiXCR, listing each CDR3 protein once. The table includes about 690,000 distinct CDR3 sequences, approximately 40% detected once. The specimen was blood. The receptor set was obtained from a man older than 75 in good health.

The chain is built from TRBV7-2 and TRBJ2-3; D call uncertain. Trimming pared 5 bases from V and 3 bases from J, leaving 15 bases between. Germline CDR1 and CDR2: SGHTA and FQGNSA. The CDR3 consists of 15 residues. CDR3 DNA: TGTGCCAGCAGCCGGTGGGGTACTGAAACAGATACGCAGTATTTT. Protein sequence: CASSRWGTETDTQYF. The full variable domain, in which reference TRBV7-2 and TRBJ2-3 provide the parts outside the CDR3, is GAGVSQSPSNKVTEKGKDVELRCDPISGHTALYWYRQSLGQGLEFLIYFQGNSAPDKSGLPSDRFSAERTGGSVSTLTIQRTQQEDSAVYLCASSRWGTETDTQYFGPGTRLTVL.

This clonotype was counted between two and nine times. The V and J genes are TRBV4-3 and TRBJ2-3; D is possibly TRBD1 (6 bases). Germline CDR1 is LGHNA and CDR2 is YSLEER. The CDR3 contains 15 residues. V gave up 0 bases and J gave up 7 bases, with 14 bases separating them. CDR3 loop: CASSQESAGVNTQYF. CDR3 bases: TGCGCCAGCAGCCAAGAGTCGGCAGGGGTGAATACGCAGTATTTT.

This clonotype was detected only a few times. The V call is TRBV4-2, the J call TRBJ1-2, with a weak D call TRBD1 (6 bases). The CDR3 is made up of 14 amino acids. From germline, CDR1 is LGHNA and CDR2 YNFKEQ. The V end lost 3 bases, the J end lost 4 bases, and 12 bases lay between the germline ends. The CDR3, as DNA: TGTGCCAGCAGCCACCGGGACATGACCTATGGCTACACCTTC. As protein: CASSHRDMTYGYTF.

Regarding this clonotype: Being one base from a much bigger clone, this may be a read error. The chain employs TRBV20-1 and TRBJ2-3, with D perhaps TRBD2 (6 bases). Trimming stripped 3 bases from V and 2 bases from J, with 15 bases between. CDR3 length: 15 amino acids. CDR1 and CDR2 (germline): DFQATT, SNEGSKA (reference sequence). The CDR3: CSASKQEGYTDTQYF. For the CDR3, the DNA is TGCAGTGCTAGTAAGCAGGAGGGCTACACAGATACGCAGTATTTT.

The V and J genes are TRBV4-3 and TRBJ1-2; D is possibly TRBD1 (5 bases). From germline, CDR1 is LGHNA and CDR2 YSLEER. Trimming took 0 bases from V and 4 from J, leaving 18 bases between them. This CDR3 is built from 17 residues. CDR3 sequence: CASSQDLGQGNSYGYTF. The CDR3 bases are TGCGCCAGCAGCCAAGATCTGGGGCAGGGTAATTCCTATGGCTACACCTTC.

Worth noting for this clonotype: At one boundary the junction diverges from the germline segment, which might be a read error. CDR3 sequence reads: CAGSQLGYNEQFF. The CDR3 DNA reads TGTGCCGGCAGTCAACTAGGGTACAATGAGCAGTTCTTC. The V gene is TRBV6-5, the J gene TRBJ2-1, with D maybe TRBD2 (5 bases). Germline V gene data show CDR1 as MNHEY and CDR2 as SVGAGI. This CDR3 region has 13 residues.

The chain carries TRBV7-3 and TRBJ2-1; 9 bases are shared with TRBD2. The length of the CDR3 is 13 residues. With V trimmed by 5 bases and J by 8 bases, 4 bases remained unmatched. Per germline, CDR1 SGHTA and CDR2 FQGTGA. As DNA, the CDR3 is TGTGCCAGCAGCGCGGGACTAGCCGATGAGCAGTTCTTC. It encodes CASSAGLADEQFF.

The chain joins TRBV10-2 to TRBJ2-1, with D perhaps matching TRBD1 (5 bases). The V and J ends lost 7 bases and 0 bases respectively, with 13 bases between them. Looked up from germline, CDR1 is WSHSY and CDR2 is SAAADI. The CDR3 length is 15 residues. The CDR3: CASNNLRGSYNEQFF. The CDR3 nucleotides read TGCGCCAGCAATAACCTAAGGGGCTCCTACAATGAGCAGTTCTTC.

In this sample, this clonotype turned up a few times. The chain combines TRBV20-1 with TRBJ2-7, with TRBD2 identical over 7 bases. CDR1 and CDR2 (germline): DFQATT, SNEGSKA (reference sequence). The CDR3 consists of 13 residues. With V trimmed by 5 bases and J by 7 bases, 11 bases remained unmatched. The CDR3 bases are TGCAGTGCTGAGCGGGATACCTACAATGAGCAGTACTTC. This translates into CSAERDTYNEQYF.

This chain joins TRBV7-2 and TRBJ2-7, with TRBD1 matching 7 bases. The CDR3 has 14 amino acids. J lost 3 bases, V lost 5 bases, and 7 bases had no gene match. The germline gives CDR1 SGHTA, CDR2 FQGNSA. The CDR3 bases are TGTGCCAGCAGCCGACAGGGTGGTGGCTACGAGCAGTACTTC. Translating gives CASSRQGGGYEQYF. Complete variable domain (other parts from reference TRBV7-2 and TRBJ2-7): GAGVSQSPSNKVTEKGKDVELRCDPISGHTALYWYRQSLGQGLEFLIYFQGNSAPDKSGLPSDRFSAERTGGSVSTLTIQRTQQEDSAVYLCASSRQGGGYEQYFGPGTRLTVT.

The chain joins TRBV28 to TRBJ2-1; 10 positions match TRBD2. CDR3 length equals 15 residues. The V gene end was trimmed by 6 bases and the J gene end by 1 base; junction bases not matched to a gene: 3. Germline V gene sequence: CDR1 MDHEN, CDR2 SYDVKM. DNA for the CDR3: TGTGCCAGCAGCGGTAGCGGGAGGTCCTACAATGAGCAGTTCTTC. Residues: CASSGSGRSYNEQFF.

This clonotype was observed a handful of times. V and J are TRBV20-1 and TRBJ2-5; 10 bases are a match to TRBD2. The CDR3 loop spans 14 amino acids. CDR1 DFQATT and CDR2 SNEGSKA come from the germline V gene (reference sequence). The CDR3: CSPAPAGGSKTQYF. Written as DNA, the CDR3 is TGCAGCCCGGCCCCAGCGGGGGGGAGCAAGACCCAGTACTTC.

Details on this clonotype: This may come from a read error, since a much larger clone is one base off. V usage is TRBV6-2 or TRBV6-3 and J usage is TRBJ1-2; 7 positions match TRBD1. Germline CDR1 reads MNHEY; CDR2 reads SVGEGT. The CDR3 runs to 14 residues. The CDR3 region is CASSLTGTSYGCTF. DNA of the CDR3: TGTGCCAGCAGTCTGACAGGGACGTCCTATGGCTGCACCTTC.

The rearrangement links TRBV5-1 to TRBJ2-2; tentatively, D is TRBD1 (5 bases). The CDR3 consists of 15 residues. Germline V gives CDR1 SGHRS, CDR2 YFSETQ. Trimming removed 0 bases from V and 6 bases from J, with 12 bases in between. For the CDR3, the DNA is TGCGCCAGCAGCTTGGAGGGGAATATCGCCGGGGAGCTGTTTTTT. It translates to CASSLEGNIAGELFF. The entire variable domain, with the rest obtained from reference TRBV5-1 and TRBJ2-2, is as follows: KAGVTQTPRYLIKTRGQQVTLSCSPISGHRSVSWYQQTPGQGLQFLFEYFSETQRNKGNFPGRFSGRQFSNSRSEMNVSTLELGDSALYLCASSLEGNIAGELFFGEGSRLTVL.

This clonotype appeared a few times. The chain couples TRBV5-8 to TRBJ2-1; TRBD2 aligns across 13 bases. V lost 3 bases, J lost 7 bases, and 7 bases stayed unmatched. The CDR3 covers 16 residues. Looked up from germline, CDR1 is SGHTS and CDR2 is YDEGEE. CDR3: CASSYSGTSGKNEQFF. Here the CDR3 DNA reads TGTGCCAGCAGCTACTCCGGGACTAGCGGGAAAAATGAGCAGTTCTTC.

This sequence joins TRBV7-9 and TRBJ2-1; TRBD2 agrees at 13 bases. With V trimmed by 4 bases and J by 5 bases, 11 bases remained unmatched. CDR1 and CDR2 from the germline V gene are SEHNR and FQNEAQ (reference sequence). This CDR3 is built from 18 residues. The CDR3 coding sequence is TGTGCCAGCAGCTCGGCCTCGGGACTAGCGGGGACTAACAATGAGCAGTTCTTC. Amino acids: CASSSASGLAGTNNEQFF.

This clonotype has ten or more counts. The chain is built from TRBV29-1 and TRBJ2-5, with a tentative D call TRBD1 (7 bases). Trimming shortened V by 7 bases and J by 1 base, and 10 bases separated the two germline ends. The germline V gene encodes CDR1 SQVTM and CDR2 ANQGSEA. The CDR3 extends over 12 amino acids. The CDR3 loop reads CSGQGGQETQYF. CDR3 DNA sequence: TGCAGCGGGCAGGGGGGCCAAGAGACCCAGTACTTC.

The chain carries TRBV29-1 and TRBJ2-1; D ambiguous. CDR3 length: 14 residues. The germline CDR1 and CDR2 sequences are SQVTM and ANQGSEA. V lost 7 bases and J 6 bases, leaving 19 bases between the germline ends. The CDR3 loop is CSGTRPNHANEQFF. The CDR3 DNA reads TGCAGCGGTACCAGGCCCAATCACGCCAATGAGCAGTTCTTC.